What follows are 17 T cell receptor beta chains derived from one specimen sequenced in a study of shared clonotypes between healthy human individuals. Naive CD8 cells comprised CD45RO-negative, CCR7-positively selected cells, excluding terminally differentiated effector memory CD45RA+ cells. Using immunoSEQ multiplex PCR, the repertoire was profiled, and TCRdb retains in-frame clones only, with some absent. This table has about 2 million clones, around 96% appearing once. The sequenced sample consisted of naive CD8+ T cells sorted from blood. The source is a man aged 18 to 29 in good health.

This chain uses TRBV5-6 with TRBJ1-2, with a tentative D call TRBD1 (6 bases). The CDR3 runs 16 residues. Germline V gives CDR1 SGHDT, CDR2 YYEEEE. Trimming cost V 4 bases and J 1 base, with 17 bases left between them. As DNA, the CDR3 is TGTGCCAGCAGCCTTCCGGGGGGCGCCGGTAACTATGGCTACACCTTC. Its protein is CASSLPGGAGNYGYTF.

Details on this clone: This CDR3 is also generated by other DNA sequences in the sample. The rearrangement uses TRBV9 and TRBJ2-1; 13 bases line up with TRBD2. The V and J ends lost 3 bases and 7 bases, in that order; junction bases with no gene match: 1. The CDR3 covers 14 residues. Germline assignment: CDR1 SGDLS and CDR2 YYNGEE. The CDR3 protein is CASSGGLAGNEQFF. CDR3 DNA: TGTGCCAGCAGCGGGGGACTAGCGGGAAATGAGCAGTTCTTC.

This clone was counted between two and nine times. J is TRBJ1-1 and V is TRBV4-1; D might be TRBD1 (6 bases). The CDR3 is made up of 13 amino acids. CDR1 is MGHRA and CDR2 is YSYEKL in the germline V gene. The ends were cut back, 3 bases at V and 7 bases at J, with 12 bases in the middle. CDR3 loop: CASSQFKTGEAFF. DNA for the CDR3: TGCGCCAGCAGCCAGTTCAAGACAGGTGAAGCTTTCTTT.

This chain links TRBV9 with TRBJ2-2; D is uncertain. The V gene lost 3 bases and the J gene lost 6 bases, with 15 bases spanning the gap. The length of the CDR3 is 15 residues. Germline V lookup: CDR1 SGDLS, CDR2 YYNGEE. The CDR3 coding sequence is TGTGCCAGCAGCGCTAACTTAATTCAGCCCGGGGAGCTGTTTTTT. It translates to CASSANLIQPGELFF.

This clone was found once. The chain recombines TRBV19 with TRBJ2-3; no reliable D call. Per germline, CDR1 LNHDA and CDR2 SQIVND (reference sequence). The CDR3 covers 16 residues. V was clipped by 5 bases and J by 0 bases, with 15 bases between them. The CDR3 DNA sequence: TGTGCCAGTAGTGCCGACCTCCTATATAGCACAGATACGCAGTATTTT. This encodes CASSADLLYSTDTQYF.

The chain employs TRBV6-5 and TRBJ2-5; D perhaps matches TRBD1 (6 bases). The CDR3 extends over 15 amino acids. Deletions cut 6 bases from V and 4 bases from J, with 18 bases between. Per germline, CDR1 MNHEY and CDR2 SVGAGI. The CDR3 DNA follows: TGTGCCAGCAGGGGGGCATTCCAGACAGGAGAGACCCAGTACTTC. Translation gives CASRGAFQTGETQYF.

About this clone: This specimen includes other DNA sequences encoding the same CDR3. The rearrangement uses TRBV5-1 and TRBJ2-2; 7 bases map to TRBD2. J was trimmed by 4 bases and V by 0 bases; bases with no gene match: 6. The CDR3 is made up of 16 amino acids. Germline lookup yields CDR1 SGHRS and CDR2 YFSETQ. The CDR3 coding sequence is TGCGCCAGCAGCTTGGTTGGACTAGGGAGCACCGGGGAGCTGTTTTTT. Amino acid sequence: CASSLVGLGSTGELFF.

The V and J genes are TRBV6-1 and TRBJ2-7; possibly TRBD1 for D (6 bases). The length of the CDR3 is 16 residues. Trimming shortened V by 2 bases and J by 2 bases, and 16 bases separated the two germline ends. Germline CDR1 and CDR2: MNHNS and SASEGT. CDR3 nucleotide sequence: TGTGCCAGCAGTGAAAGGCGCGTAGGACAGACCTACGAGCAGTACTTC. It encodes CASSERRVGQTYEQYF.

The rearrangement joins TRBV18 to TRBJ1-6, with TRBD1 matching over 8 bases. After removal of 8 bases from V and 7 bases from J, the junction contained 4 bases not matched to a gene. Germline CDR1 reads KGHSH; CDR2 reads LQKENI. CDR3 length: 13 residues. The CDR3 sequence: CASGTGDNSPLHF. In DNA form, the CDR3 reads TGTGCCAGCGGGACAGGAGACAATTCACCCCTCCACTTT.

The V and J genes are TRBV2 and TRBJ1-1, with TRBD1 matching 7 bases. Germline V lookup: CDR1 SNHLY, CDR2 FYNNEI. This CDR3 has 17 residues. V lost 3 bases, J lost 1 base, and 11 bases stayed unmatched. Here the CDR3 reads CASSDPRGMGANTEAFF. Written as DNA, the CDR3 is TGTGCCAGCAGTGACCCCAGGGGGATGGGGGCGAACACTGAAGCTTTCTTT. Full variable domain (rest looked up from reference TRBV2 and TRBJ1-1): EPEVTQTPSHQVTQMGQEVILRCVPISNHLYFYWYRQILGQKVEFLVSFYNNEISEKSEIFDDQFSVERPDGSNFTLKIRSTKLEDSAMYFCASSDPRGMGANTEAFFGQGTRLTVV.

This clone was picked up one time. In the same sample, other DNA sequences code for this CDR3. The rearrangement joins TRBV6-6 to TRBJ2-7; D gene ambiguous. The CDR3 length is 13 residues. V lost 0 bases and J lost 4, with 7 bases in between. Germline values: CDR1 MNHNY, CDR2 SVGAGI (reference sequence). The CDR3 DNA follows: TGTGCCAGCAGTTACTCGATTGGTTACGAGCAGTACTTC. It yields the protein CASSYSIGYEQYF.

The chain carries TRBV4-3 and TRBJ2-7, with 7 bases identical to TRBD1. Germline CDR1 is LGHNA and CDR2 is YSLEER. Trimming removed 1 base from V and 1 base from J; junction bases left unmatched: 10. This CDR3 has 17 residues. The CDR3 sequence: CASSQAWGTVSSYEQYF. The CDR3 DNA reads TGCGCCAGCAGCCAAGCATGGGGGACAGTTTCTTCCTACGAGCAGTACTTC.

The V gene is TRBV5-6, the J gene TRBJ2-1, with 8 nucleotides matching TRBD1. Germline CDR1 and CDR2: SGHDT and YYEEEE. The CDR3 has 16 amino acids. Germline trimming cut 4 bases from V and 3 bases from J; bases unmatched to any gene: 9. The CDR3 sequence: CASSASRTGFYNEQFF. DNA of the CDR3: TGTGCCAGCAGCGCATCGCGGACAGGGTTCTACAATGAGCAGTTCTTC.

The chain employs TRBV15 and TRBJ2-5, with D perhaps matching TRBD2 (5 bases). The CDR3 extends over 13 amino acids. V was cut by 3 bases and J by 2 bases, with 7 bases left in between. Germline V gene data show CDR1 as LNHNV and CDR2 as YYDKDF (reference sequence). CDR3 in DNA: TGTGCCACCAGCAGGGACTCACAAGAGACCCAGTACTTC. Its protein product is CATSRDSQETQYF. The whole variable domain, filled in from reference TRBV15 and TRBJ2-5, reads DAMVIQNPRYQVTQFGKPVTLSCSQTLNHNVMYWYQQKSSQAPKLLFHYYDKDFNNEADTPDNFQSRRPNTSFCFLDIRSPGLGDTAMYLCATSRDSQETQYFGPGTRLLVL.

DNA of the CDR3: TGCGCCAGCAGCCAAGAGCTTTCGCGGGGAGGGTTGGATACGCAGTATTTT. This translates into CASSQELSRGGLDTQYF. The chain is built from TRBV4-1 and TRBJ2-3; 7 bases map to TRBD2. There are 17 residues in the CDR3. Germline CDR1 and CDR2: MGHRA and YSYEKL. The J segment lost 6 bases and the V segment lost 0 bases, leaving 12 bases of the junction unmatched.

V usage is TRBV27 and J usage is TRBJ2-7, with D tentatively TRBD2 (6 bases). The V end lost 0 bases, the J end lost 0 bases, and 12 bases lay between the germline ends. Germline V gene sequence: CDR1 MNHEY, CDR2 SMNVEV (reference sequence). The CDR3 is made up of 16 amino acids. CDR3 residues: CASSLSGERASYEQYF. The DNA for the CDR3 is TGTGCCAGCAGTTTATCGGGCGAGCGGGCCTCCTACGAGCAGTACTTC.

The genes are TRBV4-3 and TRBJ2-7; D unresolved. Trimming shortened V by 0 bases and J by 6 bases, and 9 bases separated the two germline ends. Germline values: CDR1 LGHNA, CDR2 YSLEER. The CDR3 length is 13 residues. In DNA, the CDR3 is TGCGCCAGCAGCCAAGATCCAACCTCCGAGCAGTACTTC. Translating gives CASSQDPTSEQYF.